These T cell receptor beta chains were read from a single sample in a study of early T cells in non-severe SARS-CoV-2 infection. MiXCR was run by TCRdb on the 5' RACE reads, yielding one entry per CDR3 protein. This sample yields roughly 99,000 distinct CDR3 sequences, of which around 10% are seen a single time; approximately 8.1% belongs to the top ten. Sequences were obtained from whole blood. The receptors were gathered from an adult who was a healthcare worker with PCR-confirmed SARS-CoV-2 infection or an uninfected control (not recorded which). Both conserved end residues are part of each CDR3. A D gene is named only where the DNA matches it firmly. Clone sizes are given selectively: once, few, many, or a class where the clone is expanded.

size | D | J | V | CDR3 | DNA
many | . | TRBJ2-7 | TRBV6-5 | CASSTSSYEQYF | TGTGCCAGCAGTACTAGCTCCTACGAGCAGTACTTC
. | . | TRBJ2-6 | TRBV5-1 | CASSLHLGSGANVLTF | TGCGCCAGCAGCTTGCATCTGGGATCTGGGGCCAACGTCCTGACTTTC
many | . | TRBJ1-4 | TRBV5-4 | CASSENKAEKLFF | TGTGCCAGCAGCGAGAACAAGGCCGAAAAACTGTTTTTT
many | TRBD1 | TRBJ2-1 | TRBV20-1 | CSARMPGGNEQFF | TGCAGTGCTAGGATGCCAGGGGGCAATGAGCAGTTCTTC
once | . | TRBJ2-1 | TRBV6-5 | CASTRGGGDNEQFF | TGTGCCAGCACAAGGGGGGGCGGTGACAATGAGCAGTTCTTC
few | . | TRBJ1-2 | TRBV7-2 | CASSWQENYGYTF | TGTGCCAGCAGCTGGCAGGAAAACTATGGCTACACCTTC
many | TRBD2 | TRBJ2-1 | TRBV6-1 | CASSPPPGTSGRALDEQFF | TGTGCCAGCAGCCCCCCCCCCGGGACTAGCGGGAGGGCCCTCGATGAGCAGTTCTTC
few | . | TRBJ2-6 | TRBV28 | CASRWGSGANVLTF | TGTGCCAGCAGATGGGGCTCTGGGGCCAACGTCCTGACTTTC
. | . | TRBJ1-6 | TRBV28 | CASSPGGLGEDSPLHF | TGTGCCAGCAGTCCCGGCGGTTTGGGGGAGGATTCACCCCTCCACTTT
many | . | TRBJ1-6 | TRBV12-3/TRBV12-4 | CASRGRDNSPLHF | TGTGCCAGCAGAGGACGGGATAATTCACCCCTCCACTTT
. | TRBD1 | TRBJ2-5 | TRBV5-6 | CASSGQGRPTETQYF | TGTGCCAGCAGCGGACAGGGTCGACCCACCGAGACCCAGTACTTC
many | TRBD2 | TRBJ2-1 | TRBV29-1 | CSVDVLAGNEQFF | TGCAGCGTTGACGTACTAGCGGGCAATGAGCAGTTCTTC
few | . | TRBJ1-1 | TRBV7-9 | CASSLPPASEAFF | TGTGCCAGCAGCTTGCCCCCAGCTAGTGAAGCTTTCTTT
many | TRBD1 | TRBJ1-2 | TRBV7-2 | CASSLAGRTGGGYTF | TGTGCCAGCAGCTTAGCCGGCCGGACAGGGGGCGGTTACACCTTC
many | . | TRBJ2-3 | TRBV24-1 | CATGGGVSTDTQYF | TGTGCCACCGGAGGAGGGGTGAGCACAGATACGCAGTATTTT
many | . | TRBJ2-7 | TRBV28 | CASRDQSYEQYF | TGTGCCAGCAGGGACCAGAGCTACGAGCAGTACTTC
. | . | TRBJ1-5 | TRBV5-1 | CASSPDSSNQPQHF | TGCGCCAGCAGCCCCGACAGTAGCAATCAGCCCCAGCATTTT
. | TRBD2 | TRBJ2-7 | TRBV20-1 | CSASPRREGSYEQYF | TGCAGTGCTAGCCCTCGGCGGGAGGGCTCCTACGAGCAGTACTTC
many | TRBD2 | TRBJ2-3 | TRBV20-1 | CSARALLAGFTDTQYF | TGCAGTGCTAGAGCTTTACTAGCGGGTTTCACAGATACGCAGTATTTT
few | . | TRBJ1-1 | TRBV7-9 | CASSLASGQGGEAFF | TGTGCCAGCAGCTTAGCAAGTGGGCAGGGCGGTGAAGCTTTCTTT
. | . | TRBJ1-4 | TRBV4-2 | CASSQVEVSTNEKLFF | TGTGCCAGCAGCCAAGTTGAGGTCAGCACTAATGAAAAACTGTTTTTT
. | . | TRBJ1-2 | TRBV4-2 | CASRPSQGNYGYTF | TGTGCCAGCAGGCCCTCCCAGGGGAACTATGGCTACACCTTC
many | TRBD2 | TRBJ2-3 | TRBV5-1 | CASMTSASTDTQYF | TGCGCCAGCATGACTAGCGCTAGCACAGATACGCAGTATTTT
few | . | TRBJ1-5 | TRBV19 | CASSTAHQPQHF | TGTGCCAGTAGTACGGCACATCAGCCCCAGCATTTT
few | TRBD1 | TRBJ1-2 | TRBV19 | CASSLGTVNYGYTF | TGTGCCAGTAGCCTCGGGACAGTTAACTATGGCTACACCTTC
many | TRBD2 | TRBJ2-1 | TRBV4-1 | CASSQGPLAGVKNEQFF | TGCGCCAGCAGCCAGGGCCCACTAGCGGGGGTCAAAAATGAGCAGTTCTTC
. | TRBD2 | TRBJ2-1 | TRBV10-3 | CAMSAGDEQFF | TGTGCCATGAGTGCGGGGGATGAGCAGTTCTTC
few | . | TRBJ1-2 | TRBV19 | CATTESNYGYTF | TGTGCCACAACTGAGAGCAACTATGGCTACACCTTC
many | . | TRBJ2-2 | TRBV5-4 | CASSLAQRTGELFF | TGTGCCAGCAGCTTAGCACAGCGCACCGGGGAGCTGTTTTTT
few | . | TRBJ1-1 | TRBV11-2 | CASSPRLRYTEAFF | TGTGCCAGCAGCCCGAGGCTTCGGTACACTGAAGCTTTCTTT
many | TRBD2 | TRBJ2-7 | TRBV20-1 | CSAREIAGYPYEQYF | TGCAGTGCTAGGGAAATAGCGGGATATCCCTACGAGCAGTACTTC
many | TRBD2 | TRBJ2-3 | TRBV6-4 | CASSAVAGASDTQYF | TGTGCCAGCAGTGCGGTAGCGGGAGCGTCAGATACGCAGTATTTT
many | . | TRBJ2-5 | TRBV6-2/TRBV6-3 | CASSSGETQYF | TGTGCCAGCAGTTCCGGAGAGACCCAGTACTTC
. | TRBD1 | TRBJ2-7 | TRBV6-5 | CASSLRTGNYEQYF | TGTGCCAGCAGTTTACGGACAGGAAATTACGAGCAGTACTTC
many | . | TRBJ1-1 | TRBV5-1 | CASSLKNTEAFF | TGCGCCAGCAGCCTCAAGAACACTGAAGCTTTCTTT
many | TRBD1 | TRBJ2-2 | TRBV7-9 | CASSLRIGQAQGELFF | TGTGCCAGCAGTCTTCGTATCGGACAGGCCCAAGGGGAGCTGTTTTTT
. | TRBD2 | TRBJ2-2 | TRBV5-6 | CASSLRLAGGTGELFF | TGTGCCAGCAGCTTGCGACTAGCGGGAGGCACCGGGGAGCTGTTTTTT
many | TRBD2 | TRBJ2-7 | TRBV11-2 | CASSEPTSSLYEQYF | TGTGCCAGCAGCGAACCGACTAGCTCCCTGTACGAGCAGTACTTC
. | . | TRBJ2-7 | TRBV3-1 | CASSQQTGEQYF | TGTGCCAGCAGCCAACAAACAGGCGAGCAGTACTTC
many | . | TRBJ2-7 | TRBV6-1 | CASTGDFSYEQYF | TGTGCCAGCACGGGGGACTTCTCCTACGAGCAGTACTTC
many | . | TRBJ2-3 | TRBV7-9 | CASSGGQDTQYF | TGTGCCAGCAGCGGTGGGCAAGATACGCAGTATTTT
few | TRBD2 | TRBJ2-3 | TRBV6-5 | CASSYFKPSGAPSTDTQYF | TGTGCCAGCAGTTACTTTAAGCCTAGCGGCGCTCCTAGCACAGATACGCAGTATTTT
. | TRBD1 | TRBJ2-7 | TRBV10-2 | CASSVTGGTGEQYF | TGCGCCAGCAGTGTAACAGGGGGCACGGGGGAGCAGTACTTC